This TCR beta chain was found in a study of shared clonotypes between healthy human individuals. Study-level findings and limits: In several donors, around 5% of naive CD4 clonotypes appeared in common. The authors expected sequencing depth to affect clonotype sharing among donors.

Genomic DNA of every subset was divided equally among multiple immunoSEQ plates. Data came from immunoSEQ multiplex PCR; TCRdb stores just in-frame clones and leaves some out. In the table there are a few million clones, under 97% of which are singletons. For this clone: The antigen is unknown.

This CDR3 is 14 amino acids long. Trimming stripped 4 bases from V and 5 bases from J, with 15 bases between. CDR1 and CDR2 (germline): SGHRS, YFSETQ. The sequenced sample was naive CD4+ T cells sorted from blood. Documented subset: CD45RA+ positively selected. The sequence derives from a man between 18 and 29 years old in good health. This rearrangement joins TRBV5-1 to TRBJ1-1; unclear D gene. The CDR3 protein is CASSPPVAGTEAFF. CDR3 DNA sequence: TGCGCCAGCAGCCCACCCGTGGCGGGAACTGAAGCTTTCTTT.